The 2 T cell receptor beta chains below were found in one sample sequenced in a study of OX40 agonist ivuxolimab in advanced cancers. The protocol used for the library was the immunoSEQ multiplex PCR assay. Held by TCRdb, this immuneACCESS table contains in-frame sequences only and omits some clones. Under half of the omission traces to an unresolved V gene where checked; the cause of the rest is unknown. Present in this sample are tens of thousands of clones, approximately 83% of which were seen just once. The ten largest make up approximately 3.3% of the sample. This sample comprised CD4+ or CD8+ T cells sorted from blood, obtained in a trial of the OX40 agonist ivuxolimab. Receptors were obtained from an adult with an advanced solid tumor such as melanoma, head and neck, liver or kidney cancer.

The gene calls are TRBV28 and TRBJ2-4; no clear D. Germline V gene sequence: CDR1 MDHEN, CDR2 SYDVKM. The germline V and J ends were trimmed by 2 bases and 7 bases, with 15 bases remaining between them. CDR3 length: 15 residues. The CDR3 region is CASSLPQGSMNIQYF. In nucleotides, the CDR3 is TGTGCCAGCAGTTTACCCCAAGGTAGTATGAACATTCAGTACTTC.

This clone was counted a single time. The chain carries TRBV19 and TRBJ2-3; 14 bases agree with TRBD2. CDR3 size: 18 residues. The V segment lost 6 bases and the J segment 4 bases; nucleotides outside the gene matches: 12. Germline V gene sequence: CDR1 LNHDA, CDR2 SQIVND (reference sequence). CDR3 protein: CASRKAGTSGSRSDTQYF. Written as DNA, the CDR3 is TGTGCCAGTAGGAAGGCCGGGACTAGCGGGAGTCGGTCAGATACGCAGTATTTT.